The 22 T cell receptor beta chains in this list originate from one sample, sequenced in a study of tumor and adjacent non-tumor tissue in lung cancer. This sample's RNA came from whole unsorted tissue. A modified ARM-PCR protocol with three rounds of nested PCR amplified TCRbeta. TCRdb itself ran the multiplex PCR reads through MiXCR, one entry per CDR3 protein. The table lists about 200,000 distinct CDR3 sequences, 71% of them singletons. The sequenced sample consisted of lung tumor tissue. These receptors were taken from a man aged 55 to 70 with non-small cell lung cancer.

Note on this clonotype: Since a much larger clone is just one base distant, this may be a read error. This sequence joins TRBV29-1 and TRBJ2-7; D is undetermined. Germline loops: CDR1 SQVTM, CDR2 ANQGSEA. There are 13 residues in the CDR3. CDR3: CSVYNTNTYDQYF. In DNA, the CDR3 is TGCAGCGTTTATAATACCAATACCTACGACCAGTACTTC.

This clonotype appeared a few times. The rearrangement joins TRBV6-6 to TRBJ2-1, with 11 bases fitting TRBD2. There are 14 residues in the CDR3. Germline V gene data show CDR1 as MNHNY and CDR2 as SVGAGI (reference sequence). Trimming took 6 bases from V and 7 from J; bases not matched to a gene: 5. The CDR3 region is CASSPTSGTNEQFF. The CDR3 DNA reads as TGTGCCAGCAGCCCGACTAGCGGGACAAATGAGCAGTTCTTC.

Of note for this clonotype: One junction end disagrees with the germline gene, perhaps due to a read error. The V gene is TRBV10-2, the J gene TRBJ1-1, with 7 bases aligning to TRBD1. The CDR3 contains 14 residues. Germline CDR1 reads WSHSY; CDR2 reads SAAADI. CDR3 nucleotides: TGCGCCAGCAGTGAGGCGACAGGGTTCACTGAAGCTCTGTTT. This codes for CASSEATGFTEALF.

This chain links TRBV6-5 with TRBJ2-1; a possible D gene is TRBD2 (5 bases). V lost 6 bases, J lost 6 bases, and 18 bases lay in between. The CDR3 totals 15 residues. Germline CDR1 reads MNHEY; CDR2 reads SVGAGI. The CDR3 sequence: CASRDLSVGSNEQFF. For the CDR3, the DNA is TGTGCCAGCAGGGACCTTAGCGTGGGGTCCAATGAGCAGTTCTTC.

This clonotype was observed a handful of times. The CDR3 nucleotides read TGCAGCGTTGAGGACACTGAAGCTTTCTTT. Amino acids: CSVEDTEAFF. The chain uses TRBV29-1 and TRBJ1-1; no clear D gene. V was pared by 3 bases and J by 3 bases, with 2 bases between. CDR3 length equals 10 residues. Germline-derived CDR1 and CDR2 are SQVTM and ANQGSEA.

This chain uses TRBV5-1 with TRBJ1-3; the D gene is possibly TRBD1 (6 bases). The CDR3 sequence is 16 residues long. Trimming took off 4 bases at V and 3 bases at J, with 17 bases between the two ends. Germline V lookup: CDR1 SGHRS, CDR2 YFSETQ. CDR3 loop: CASSRSIQGSGNTIYF. The DNA of the CDR3 is TGCGCCAGCAGCCGGAGTATACAGGGAAGTGGAAACACCATATATTTT.

Comment on this clonotype: Lacking the conserved final phenylalanine or tryptophan, this CDR3 likely reflects a read error. The chain recombines TRBV11-2 with TRBJ2-5; unclear D gene. The CDR3 contains 14 residues. V was clipped by 2 bases and J by 4 bases, with 11 bases between them. Germline CDR1 and CDR2: SGHAT and FQNNGV. The CDR3 DNA is TGTGCCAGCAGCTTAAGGTGGGATCCAGAGACCCAGTACTCC. This codes for CASSLRWDPETQYS.

As for this clonotype: Since no conserved phenylalanine or tryptophan closes the CDR3, a read error is the likely cause. The V and J genes are TRBV29-1 and TRBJ2-1; 8 positions agree with TRBD1. The CDR3 length is 14 residues. From germline, CDR1 is SQVTM and CDR2 ANQGSEA. The CDR3 DNA is TGCTGCTCTGGTCCCGGGACAGGCTACAATGAGCAGTTCATC. It yields the protein CCSGPGTGYNEQFI.

This chain connects TRBV4-1 to TRBJ2-3; D possibly corresponds to TRBD2 (6 bases). Per germline, CDR1 MGHRA and CDR2 YSYEKL. The CDR3 covers 15 residues. V lost 6 bases to trimming and J lost 5 bases, with 18 bases between them. The CDR3 is CASRLAGGPKDTQYF. The CDR3, as DNA: TGCGCCAGCAGACTAGCTGGGGGTCCTAAAGATACGCAGTATTTT.

Comment on this clonotype: At one end, the junction sequence differs from germline, possibly due to a read error. The chain employs TRBV12-3 or TRBV12-4 and TRBJ1-5, with 7 bases fitting TRBD1. The CDR3 is made up of 15 amino acids. The CDR3 loop is CASSLMQGGNRPQHF. The DNA for the CDR3 is TGTGCCAGCAGTTTAATGCAAGGGGGCAATCGGCCCCAGCATTTT.

The chain combines TRBV2 with TRBJ1-1; D is unresolved. V was pared by 3 bases and J by 11 bases, with 13 bases between. The CDR3 contains 12 residues. Germline CDR1 reads SNHLY; CDR2 reads FYNNEI. This CDR3 reads CASSEERPEAFF. The CDR3 DNA follows: TGTGCCAGCAGTGAGGAGAGGCCGGAGGCTTTCTTT.

As concerns this clonotype: Just one base apart from a much larger clone, this may be a read error. The genes are TRBV20-1 and TRBJ2-1; a possible D gene is TRBD1 (6 bases). The CDR3 extends over 15 amino acids. CDR1 is DFQATT and CDR2 is SNEGSKA in the germline V gene (reference sequence). V dropped 8 bases and J dropped 0 bases, with 17 bases sitting between them. This chain's CDR3 is CSSNRVGSSYNEQFF. The CDR3 DNA reads as TGCAGTAGTAACAGGGTGGGGAGCTCCTACAATGAGCAGTTCTTC.

The chain uses TRBV12-3 or TRBV12-4 and TRBJ1-5; D perhaps matches TRBD1 (5 bases). Trimming left V 1 base short and J 4 bases short, with 14 bases between. There are 16 residues in the CDR3. The CDR3 DNA reads as TGTGCCAGCAGTTTAGGGCAGGACATGAGGAATCAGCCCCAGCATTTT. Translation: CASSLGQDMRNQPQHF.

With respect to this clonotype: Compared with germline, one end of the junction differs, possibly owing to a read error. The chain joins TRBV6-1 to TRBJ1-5; unclear D gene. Germline CDR1 MNHNS, CDR2 SASEGT. The CDR3 is made up of 13 amino acids. In DNA, the CDR3 is TGTGCCAGCCGTGAACTGGGGAGGCAGCCCCAGCATTTT. Its protein product is CASRELGRQPQHF.

This clonotype came up a few times. This clone may be a read error of a much larger clone one base away. Likely a read error: the CDR3 ends without its conserved phenylalanine or tryptophan. This chain links TRBV4-1 with TRBJ2-3; possibly TRBD1 for D (5 bases). Deletions cut 3 bases from V and 6 bases from J, with 19 bases between. Germline CDR1 MGHRA, CDR2 YSYEKL. This CDR3 is 16 amino acids long. The CDR3 is CASSHLTGPQVDTQYS. The CDR3 bases are TGCGCCAGCAGCCACCTGACCGGGCCACAGGTCGATACGCAGTATTCT.

A remark on this clonotype: An end of the junction differs from the germline gene, which may be a read error. The genes are TRBV12-3 or TRBV12-4 and TRBJ2-5; possible D gene TRBD2, 7 bases. This CDR3 spans 14 amino acids. The CDR3 protein is CTSGQGGGSETQYF. The CDR3 DNA reads TGTACCAGCGGCCAAGGGGGGGGTAGTGAGACACAGTACTTC.

A remark on this clonotype: A clone one base away is much larger, so this may be a read error. This chain connects TRBV11-2 to TRBJ2-1; D gene ambiguous. CDR1 is SGHAT, CDR2 FQNNGV, per germline. The CDR3 extends over 11 amino acids. CDR3 in amino acids: CAGSVEREQFF. The CDR3 DNA sequence: TGTGCCGGCAGCGTTGAAAGGGAGCAGTTCTTC.

About this clonotype itself: This clone may be a read error of a much larger clone one base away. The chain couples TRBV12-3 or TRBV12-4 to TRBJ2-7; D possibly corresponds to TRBD1 (6 bases). The V gene lost 5 bases and the J gene lost 8 bases, with 25 bases spanning the gap. The CDR3 length is 16 residues. The CDR3 here is CASSEETCTGRNKQYF. CDR3 nucleotides: TGTGCCAGCAGTGAGGAAACTTGTACAGGGCGCAACAAGCAGTACTTC.

Of note for this clonotype: A much larger clone lies a single base off, so this may be a read error. The J gene is TRBJ1-1, the V gene TRBV6-1; D call uncertain. The CDR3 runs to 12 residues. Germline V gene lookup returns CDR1 MNHNS and CDR2 SASEGT. In DNA, the CDR3 is TGTGCCAGCAAGAAGGGAAACACTGAAACTTTCTTT. As protein: CASKKGNTETFF.

As for this clonotype: One end of the junction fails to match germline, which may point to a read error. The J gene is TRBJ2-2, the V gene TRBV12-3 or TRBV12-4; possible D gene TRBD2, 5 bases. The CDR3 length is 13 residues. The CDR3 nucleotides read TGTGCCAACAGTTCACTAGTTACCGGGGAGCTGTTTTTT. Protein product: CANSSLVTGELFF.

Worth noting for this clonotype: One end of the junction does not line up with germline, which may come from a read error. This rearrangement joins TRBV11-2 to TRBJ1-4; D is undetermined. Germline CDR1 SGHAT, CDR2 FQNNGV. The CDR3 is 15 amino acids. The DNA of the CDR3 is TGTGCCAGCAACTTAGATGGGGAGCGCAGTGAAAAACTGTTTTTT. Its protein product is CASNLDGERSEKLFF.

In regard to this clonotype: Here the CDR3 omits its conserved ending phenylalanine or tryptophan, so a read error is the likely source. This chain joins TRBV11-2 and TRBJ2-7; D is possibly TRBD1 (6 bases). Looked up from germline, CDR1 is SGHAT and CDR2 is FQNNGV. The germline V and J ends were trimmed by 6 bases and 3 bases, with 12 bases remaining between them. This CDR3 is 13 amino acids long. CDR3 sequence reads: CASSFETGYEQYL. CDR3 nucleotides: TGTGCCAGCAGTTTCGAGACAGGCTACGAGCAGTACCTC.